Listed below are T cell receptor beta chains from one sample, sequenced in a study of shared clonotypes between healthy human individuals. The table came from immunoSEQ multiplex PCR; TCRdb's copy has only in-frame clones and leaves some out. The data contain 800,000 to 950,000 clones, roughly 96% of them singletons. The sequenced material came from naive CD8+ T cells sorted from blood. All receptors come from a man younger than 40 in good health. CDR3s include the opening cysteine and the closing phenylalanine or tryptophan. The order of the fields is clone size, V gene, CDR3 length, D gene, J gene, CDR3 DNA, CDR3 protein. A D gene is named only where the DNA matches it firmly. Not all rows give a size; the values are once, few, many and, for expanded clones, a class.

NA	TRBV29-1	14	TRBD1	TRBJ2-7	TGCAGCGTTGAAGATGGGACAGAGTCCTACGAGCAGTACTTC	CSVEDGTESYEQYF
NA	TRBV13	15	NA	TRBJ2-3	TGTGCCAGCAGCTTACGTCAGGGGAGCACAGATACGCAGTATTTT	CASSLRQGSTDTQYF
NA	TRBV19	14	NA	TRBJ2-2	TGTGCCAGTAGTATTGCTTGGATTGCCGGGGAGCTGTTTTTT	CASSIAWIAGELFF
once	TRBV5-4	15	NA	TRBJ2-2	TGTGCCAGCAGCTTGGAGGGGATCAACACCGGGGAGCTGTTTTTT	CASSLEGINTGELFF
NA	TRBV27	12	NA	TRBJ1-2	TGTGCCAGCAGTACCGAGGGGGGTGGCTACACCTTC	CASSTEGGGYTF
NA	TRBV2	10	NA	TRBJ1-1	TGTGCCAGCAGTGGAGGAGAAGCTTTCTTT	CASSGGEAFF
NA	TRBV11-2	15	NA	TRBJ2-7	TGTGCCAGCAGCTCCGGAGGTCGGGCGGGCTACGAGCAGTACTTC	CASSSGGRAGYEQYF
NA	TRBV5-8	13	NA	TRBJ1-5	TGTGCCAGCAGCCGGGGAGGGTTTCAGCCCCAGCATTTT	CASSRGGFQPQHF
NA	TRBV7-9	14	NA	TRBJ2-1	TGTGCCAGCAGCCCTAGGTCCTTTGGGGATGAGCAGTTCTTC	CASSPRSFGDEQFF
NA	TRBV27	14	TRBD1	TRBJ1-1	TGTGCCAGCAGAGGACAGGGCCCGTACACTGAAGCTTTCTTT	CASRGQGPYTEAFF
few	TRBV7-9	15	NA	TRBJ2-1	TGTGCCAGCAGCGCCCCAACCGGGGACTACAATGAGCAGTTCTTC	CASSAPTGDYNEQFF
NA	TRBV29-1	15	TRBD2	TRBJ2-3	TGCAGCGTTGAAGTAGCGGGAGATAGCACAGATACGCAGTATTTT	CSVEVAGDSTDTQYF
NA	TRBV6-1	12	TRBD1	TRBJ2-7	TGTGCCAGCAGTGCCACAGGGGCCGAGCAGTACTTC	CASSATGAEQYF
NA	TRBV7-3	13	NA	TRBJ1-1	TGTGCCAGCAGCACTTACGCCAACACTGAAGCTTTCTTT	CASSTYANTEAFF
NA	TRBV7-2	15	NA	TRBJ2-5	TGTGCCAGCAGCGAACACCGACTAGATCAAGAGACCCAGTACTTC	CASSEHRLDQETQYF
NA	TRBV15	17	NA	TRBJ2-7	TGTGCCACCAGCATCCCACTGGGGACAAGGGAATCCTACGAGCAGTACTTC	CATSIPLGTRESYEQYF
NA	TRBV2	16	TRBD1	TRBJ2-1	TGTGCCAGCACCCCTTTGACAGGGAGCTCCTACAATGAGCAGTTCTTC	CASTPLTGSSYNEQFF
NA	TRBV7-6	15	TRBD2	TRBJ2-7	TGTGCCAGCAGCTTAGGGACTAGCGGGAGATACGAGCAGTACTTC	CASSLGTSGRYEQYF
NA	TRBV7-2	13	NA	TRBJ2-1	TGTGCCAGCAGCTTTGACACATACAATGAGCAGTTCTTC	CASSFDTYNEQFF
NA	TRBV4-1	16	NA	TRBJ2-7	TGCGCCAGCAGCCAAGATTTCGCGGGGAACTCCTACGAGCAGTACTTC	CASSQDFAGNSYEQYF
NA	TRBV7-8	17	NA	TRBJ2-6	TGTGCCAGCAGCCCGACGAGGGGCAGGCCTGGGGCCAACGTCCTGACTTTC	CASSPTRGRPGANVLTF
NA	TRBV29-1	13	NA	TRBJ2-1	TGCAGCGTTGACAGCCTAAACTACAATGAGCAGTTCTTC	CSVDSLNYNEQFF
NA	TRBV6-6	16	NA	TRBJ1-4	TGTGCCAGCAACCACGGGGAGGGAGCAACTAATGAAAAACTGTTTTTT	CASNHGEGATNEKLFF
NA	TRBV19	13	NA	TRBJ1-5	TGTGCCAGTGCAGGGGATGACAATCAGCCCCAGCATTTT	CASAGDDNQPQHF
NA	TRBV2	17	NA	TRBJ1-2	TGTGCCACCAAACACCGGGAAAGAGAAGGACGAGTCTATGGCTACACCTTC	CATKHREREGRVYGYTF
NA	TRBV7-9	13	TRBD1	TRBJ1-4	TGTGCCAGCAGCACACGGGACAGGGAAAAACTGTTTTTT	CASSTRDREKLFF
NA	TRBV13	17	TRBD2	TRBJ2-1	TGTGCCAGCAGCTTAGGCTCGCTAGCGGGAAGTCATAGTGAGCAGTTCTTC	CASSLGSLAGSHSEQFF
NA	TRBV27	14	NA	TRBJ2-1	TGTGCCAGCAGTCGGACTCTCTCCTACAATGAGCAGTTCTTC	CASSRTLSYNEQFF
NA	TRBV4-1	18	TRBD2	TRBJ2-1	TGCGCCAGCAGCCAAGACGGGGGTGGGACTAGCGGCTACAATGAGCAGTTCTTC	CASSQDGGGTSGYNEQFF
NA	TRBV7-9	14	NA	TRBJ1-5	TGTGCCAGCAGCCTGACGGATAGCAATCAGCCCCAGCATTTT	CASSLTDSNQPQHF
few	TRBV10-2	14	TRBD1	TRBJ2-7	TGCGCCAGCAGTGCCGGGACAGGCGCCTACGAGCAGTACTTC	CASSAGTGAYEQYF
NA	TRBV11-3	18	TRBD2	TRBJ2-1	TGTGCCAGCAGCTTAGGTCAGAATTCGGCGGGAGGAATGAATGAGCAGTTCTTC	CASSLGQNSAGGMNEQFF
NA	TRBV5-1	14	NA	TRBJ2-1	TGCGCCAGCAGGGCGGGGTTGGGGAACAATGAGCAGTTCTTC	CASRAGLGNNEQFF
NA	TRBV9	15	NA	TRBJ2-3	TGTGCCAGCAGCGTAGTGTCAACTAGCACAGATACGCAGTATTTT	CASSVVSTSTDTQYF
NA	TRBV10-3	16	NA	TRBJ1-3	TGTGCCATCAGTGAGTCGAGAGGGAAGGCTGGAAACACCATATATTTT	CAISESRGKAGNTIYF
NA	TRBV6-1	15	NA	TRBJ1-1	TGTGCCAGCAGTGAAGAGCGGACGGGGAACACTGAAGCTTTCTTT	CASSEERTGNTEAFF
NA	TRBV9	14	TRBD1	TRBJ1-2	TGTGCCAGCATCGCCGGGACAGCAAACTATGGCTACACCTTC	CASIAGTANYGYTF
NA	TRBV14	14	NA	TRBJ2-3	TGTGCCAGCAGCCAAGATAGGTGGACAGATACGCAGTATTTT	CASSQDRWTDTQYF
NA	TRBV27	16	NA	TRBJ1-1	TGTGCCAGCAGTCCGACTCCTCTTCTTCGGCACACTGAAGCTTTCTTT	CASSPTPLLRHTEAFF
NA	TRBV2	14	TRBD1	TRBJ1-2	TGTGCCGCCCACCGGACAGGGCCGAAGAGTGGCTACACCTTC	CAAHRTGPKSGYTF
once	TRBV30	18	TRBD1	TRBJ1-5	TGTGCCTGGAGTGTACCAGGGGGGCCATTTTATAGCAATCAGCCCCAGCATTTT	CAWSVPGGPFYSNQPQHF
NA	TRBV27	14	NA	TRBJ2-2	TGTGCCAGCAGTAAGCGCTCTAGTACCGGGGAGCTGTTTTTT	CASSKRSSTGELFF
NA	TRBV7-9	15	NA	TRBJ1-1	TGTGCCAGCAGCTCACCAAATACCCCGAACACTGAAGCTTTCTTT	CASSSPNTPNTEAFF
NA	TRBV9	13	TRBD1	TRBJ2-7	TGTGCCACCCCCTGGGGGGGACAGGGCGAGCAGTACTTC	CATPWGGQGEQYF